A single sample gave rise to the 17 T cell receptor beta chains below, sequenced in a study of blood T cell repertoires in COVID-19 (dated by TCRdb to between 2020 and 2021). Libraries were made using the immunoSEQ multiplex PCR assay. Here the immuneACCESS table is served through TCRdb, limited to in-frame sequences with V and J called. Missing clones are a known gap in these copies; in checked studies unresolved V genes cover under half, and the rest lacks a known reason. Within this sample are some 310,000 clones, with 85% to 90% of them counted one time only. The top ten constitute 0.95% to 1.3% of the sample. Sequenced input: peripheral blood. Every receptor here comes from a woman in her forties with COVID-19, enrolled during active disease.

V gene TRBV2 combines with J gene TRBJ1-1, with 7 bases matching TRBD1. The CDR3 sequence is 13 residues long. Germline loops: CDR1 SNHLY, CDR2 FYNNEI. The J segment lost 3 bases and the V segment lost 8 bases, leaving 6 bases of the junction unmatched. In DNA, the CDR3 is TGTGCCAGCCGAGGACAGGCCGACACTGAAGCTTTCTTT. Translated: CASRGQADTEAFF.

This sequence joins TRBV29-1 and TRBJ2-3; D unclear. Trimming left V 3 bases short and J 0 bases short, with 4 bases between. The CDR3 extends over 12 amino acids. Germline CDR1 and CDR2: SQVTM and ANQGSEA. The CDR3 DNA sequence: TGCAGCGTTGACTTTAGCACAGATACGCAGTATTTT. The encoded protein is CSVDFSTDTQYF.

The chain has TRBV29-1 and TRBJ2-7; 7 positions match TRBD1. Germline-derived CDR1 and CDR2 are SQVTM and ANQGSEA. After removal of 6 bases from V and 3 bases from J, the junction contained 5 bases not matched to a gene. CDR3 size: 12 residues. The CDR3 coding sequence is TGCAGCGTCACCGGGACAGACTACGAGCAGTACTTC. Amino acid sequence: CSVTGTDYEQYF.

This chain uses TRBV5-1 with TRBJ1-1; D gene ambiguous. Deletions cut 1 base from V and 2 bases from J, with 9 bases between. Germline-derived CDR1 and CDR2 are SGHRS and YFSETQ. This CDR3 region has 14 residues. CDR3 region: CASSLPEGNTEAFF. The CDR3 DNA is TGCGCCAGCAGCTTGCCGGAGGGAAACACTGAAGCTTTCTTT.

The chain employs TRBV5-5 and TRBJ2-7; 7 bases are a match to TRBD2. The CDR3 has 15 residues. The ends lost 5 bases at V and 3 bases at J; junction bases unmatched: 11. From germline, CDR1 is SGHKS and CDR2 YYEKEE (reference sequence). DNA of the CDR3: TGTGCCAGCAGTATGCTTGCGGGGGACTTCTACGAGCAGTACTTC. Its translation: CASSMLAGDFYEQYF. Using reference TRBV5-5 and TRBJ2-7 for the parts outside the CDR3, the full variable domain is DAGVTQSPTHLIKTRGQQVTLRCSPISGHKSVSWYQQVLGQGPQFIFQYYEKEERGRGNFPDRFSARQFPNYSSELNVNALLLGDSALYLCASSMLAGDFYEQYFGPGTRLTVT.

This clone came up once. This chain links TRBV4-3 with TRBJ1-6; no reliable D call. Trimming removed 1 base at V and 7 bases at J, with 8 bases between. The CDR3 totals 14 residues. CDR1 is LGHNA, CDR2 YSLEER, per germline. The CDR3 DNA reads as TGCGCCAGCAGCCAAGTTCCCGGGAATTCACCCCTCCACTTT. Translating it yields CASSQVPGNSPLHF.

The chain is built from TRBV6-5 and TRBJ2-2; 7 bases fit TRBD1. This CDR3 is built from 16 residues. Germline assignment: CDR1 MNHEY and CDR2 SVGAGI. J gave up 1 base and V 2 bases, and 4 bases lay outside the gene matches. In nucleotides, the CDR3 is TGTGCCAGCAGTTACACGGGACAGCGGAACACCGGGGAGCTGTTTTTT. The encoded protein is CASSYTGQRNTGELFF.

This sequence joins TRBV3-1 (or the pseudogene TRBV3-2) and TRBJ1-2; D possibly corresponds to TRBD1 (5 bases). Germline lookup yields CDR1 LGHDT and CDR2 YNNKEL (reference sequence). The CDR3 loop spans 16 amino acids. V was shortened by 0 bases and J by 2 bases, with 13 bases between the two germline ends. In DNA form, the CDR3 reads TGTGCCAGCAGCCAAGATTGGGCAGGGCTCAACTATGGCTACACCTTC. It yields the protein CASSQDWAGLNYGYTF.

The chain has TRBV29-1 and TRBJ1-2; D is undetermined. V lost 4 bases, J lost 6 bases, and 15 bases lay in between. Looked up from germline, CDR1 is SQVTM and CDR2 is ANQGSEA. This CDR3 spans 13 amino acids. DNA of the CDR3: TGCAGCGTTGTTTTGGCGGAGTTCGATGGCTACACCTTC. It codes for CSVVLAEFDGYTF.

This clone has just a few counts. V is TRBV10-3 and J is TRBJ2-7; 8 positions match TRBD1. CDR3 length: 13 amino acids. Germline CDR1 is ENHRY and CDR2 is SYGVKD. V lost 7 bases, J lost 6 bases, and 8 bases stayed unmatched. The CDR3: CAITIHTGGEQYF. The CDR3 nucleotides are TGTGCCATCACGATACATACAGGGGGCGAGCAGTACTTC.

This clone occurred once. The CDR3 reads CASSQPDRSMNTEAFF. The CDR3 DNA reads as TGCGCCAGCAGTCAACCGGACAGAAGCATGAACACTGAAGCTTTCTTT. The chain has TRBV23-1 and TRBJ1-1, with TRBD1 as a possible D gene (6 bases). TRBV23-1 is assigned to the ORF class and has an uncertain function. The CDR3 consists of 16 residues. Trimming stripped 2 bases from V and 0 bases from J, with 13 bases between.

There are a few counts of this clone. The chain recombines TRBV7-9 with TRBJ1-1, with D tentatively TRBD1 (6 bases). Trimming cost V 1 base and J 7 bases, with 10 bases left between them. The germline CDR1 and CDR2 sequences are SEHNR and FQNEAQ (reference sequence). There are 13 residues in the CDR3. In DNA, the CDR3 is TGTGCCAGCAGCTTAGGAGGACAGAATGAAGCTTTCTTT. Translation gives CASSLGGQNEAFF. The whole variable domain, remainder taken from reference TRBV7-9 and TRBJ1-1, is DTGVSQNPRHKITKRGQNVTFRCDPISEHNRLYWYRQTLGQGPEFLTYFQNEAQLEKSRLLSDRFSAERPKGSFSTLEIQRTEQGDSAMYLCASSLGGQNEAFFGQGTRLTVV.

CDR3 DNA sequence: TGTGCCTGGACACCACTCGCCTTGCACACTGAAGCTTTCTTT. Its translation is CAWTPLALHTEAFF. The chain employs TRBV30 and TRBJ1-1; unclear D gene. The germline V and J ends were trimmed by 4 bases and 3 bases, with 15 bases remaining between them. CDR1 and CDR2 from the germline V gene are GTSNPN and SVGIG (reference sequence). CDR3 length: 14 amino acids. The full variable domain, its missing parts supplied by reference TRBV30 and TRBJ1-1, is SQTIHQWPATLVQPVGSPLSLECTVEGTSNPNLYWYRQAAGRGLQLLFYSVGIGQISSEVPQNLSASRPQDRQFILSSKKLLLSDSGFYLCAWTPLALHTEAFFGQGTRLTVV.

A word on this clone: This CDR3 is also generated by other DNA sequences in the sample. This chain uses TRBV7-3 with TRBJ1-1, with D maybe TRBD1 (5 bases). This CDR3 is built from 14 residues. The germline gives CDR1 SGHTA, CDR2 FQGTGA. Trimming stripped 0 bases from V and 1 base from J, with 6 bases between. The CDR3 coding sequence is TGTGCCAGCAGCTTAACGGGGGGGAACACTGAAGCTTTCTTT. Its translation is CASSLTGGNTEAFF.

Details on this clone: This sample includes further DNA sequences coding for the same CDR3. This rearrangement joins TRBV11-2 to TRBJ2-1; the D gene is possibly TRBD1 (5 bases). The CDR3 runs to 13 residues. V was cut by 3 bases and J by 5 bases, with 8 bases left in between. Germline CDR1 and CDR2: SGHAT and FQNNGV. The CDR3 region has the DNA TGTGCCAGCAGCTTGGGGCGGAACAATGAGCAGTTCTTC. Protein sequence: CASSLGRNNEQFF.

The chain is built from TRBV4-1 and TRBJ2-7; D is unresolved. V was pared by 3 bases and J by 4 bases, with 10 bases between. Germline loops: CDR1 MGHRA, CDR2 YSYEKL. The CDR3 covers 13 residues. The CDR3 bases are TGCGCCAGCAGCCAGGAACAGCTATACGAGCAGTACTTC. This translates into CASSQEQLYEQYF.

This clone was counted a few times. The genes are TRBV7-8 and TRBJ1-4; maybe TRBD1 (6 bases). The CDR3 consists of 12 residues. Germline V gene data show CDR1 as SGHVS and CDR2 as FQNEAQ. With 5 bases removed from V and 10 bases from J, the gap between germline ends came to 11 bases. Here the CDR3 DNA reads TGTGCCAGCAGCCGCCAACAGGGAAAACTGTTTTTT. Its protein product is CASSRQQGKLFF.